These 9 T cell receptor beta chains share one sample of origin, sequenced in a study of cytomegalovirus exposure and HLA in healthy donors. The PCR contained 60 Vbeta and 13 Jbeta primers. The repertoire was sequenced with immunoSEQ multiplex PCR; TCRdb's copy has only in-frame clones and lacks some. The sample holds approximately 160,000 clones, about 82% seen once. The sample was PBMCs. The receptors shown here come from a woman aged 18 to 35 in good health and CMV-seronegative.

The J gene is TRBJ1-5, the V gene TRBV7-8, with D perhaps matching TRBD1 (6 bases). V was clipped by 0 bases and J by 3 bases, with 12 bases between them. The CDR3 is 16 amino acids. Germline CDR1 reads SGHVS; CDR2 reads FQNEAQ. The CDR3 DNA follows: TGTGCCAGCAGCTTAGCGGGGGCGCGGAACAATCAGCCCCAGCATTTT. This codes for CASSLAGARNNQPQHF.

As for this clone: The same CDR3 arises from other DNA sequences in this sample as well. The chain recombines TRBV28 with TRBJ2-7; TRBD2 matches at 8 bases. This CDR3 is 14 amino acids long. V shed 6 bases, J shed 0 bases, and the junction held 4 bases outside the gene matches. Germline V CDR1 and CDR2: MDHEN, SYDVKM. The CDR3 spells CASSLAGSSYEQYF. The DNA of the CDR3 is TGTGCCAGCAGCTTAGCGGGGAGCTCCTACGAGCAGTACTTC.

The J gene is TRBJ2-3, the V gene TRBV28, with 7 bases matching TRBD2. The junction had 15 bases not matched to a gene; V was cut back by 6 bases and J by 0 bases. This CDR3 has 18 residues. Germline CDR1 is MDHEN and CDR2 is SYDVKM. The CDR3: CASSTRLPAGDSTDTQYF. The CDR3 DNA is TGTGCCAGCAGCACCCGCCTCCCTGCGGGAGACAGCACAGATACGCAGTATTTT.

Notes on this clone: Other DNA sequences from this sample encode an identical CDR3 as well. The chain couples TRBV19 to TRBJ2-7; TRBD2 aligns across 8 bases. This CDR3 region has 14 residues. J was trimmed by 0 bases and V by 2 bases; bases with no gene match: 0. Germline assignment: CDR1 LNHDA and CDR2 SQIVND (reference sequence). The CDR3 DNA reads TGTGCCAGTAGTATAAGCGGGAGCTCCTACGAGCAGTACTTC. Residues: CASSISGSSYEQYF.

This chain joins TRBV4-2 and TRBJ2-1; 9 nucleotides align to TRBD2. The CDR3 extends over 20 amino acids. Germline V gives CDR1 LGHNA, CDR2 YNFKEQ. After removal of 0 bases from V and 2 bases from J, the junction contained 14 bases not matched to a gene. The CDR3 loop is CASSQEQFRPGLATYNEQFF. The CDR3 nucleotides read TGTGCCAGCAGCCAAGAGCAGTTCCGGCCCGGACTAGCGACCTACAATGAGCAGTTCTTC.

The chain links TRBV6-5 to TRBJ2-7; 9 bases line up with TRBD2. CDR3 length: 14 residues. CDR1 and CDR2 (germline): MNHEY, SVGAGI. J lost 5 bases, V lost 8 bases, and 10 bases had no gene match. The CDR3 loop reads CASSASGRSHEQYF. In DNA, the CDR3 is TGTGCCAGCTCGGCCAGCGGGAGGTCCCACGAGCAGTACTTC.

The chain recombines TRBV7-8 with TRBJ1-5; D might be TRBD1 (5 bases). V was clipped by 3 bases and J by 3 bases, with 12 bases between them. Germline-derived CDR1 and CDR2 are SGHVS and FQNEAQ. The CDR3 sequence is 15 residues long. The CDR3 reads CASSFGRRANQPQHF. In nucleotides, the CDR3 is TGTGCCAGCAGCTTCGGGCGCAGGGCCAATCAGCCCCAGCATTTT.

The rearrangement joins TRBV11-1 to TRBJ2-3, with D unresolved. The CDR3 has 13 residues. The germline CDR1 and CDR2 sequences are SGHAT and FQDESV (reference sequence). The V end lost 3 bases, the J end lost 0 bases, and 4 bases lay between the germline ends. CDR3: CASSFSSTDTQYF. In DNA, the CDR3 is TGTGCCAGCAGCTTTTCTAGCACAGATACGCAGTATTTT. The full variable domain, its missing parts supplied by reference TRBV11-1 and TRBJ2-3, is EAEVAQSPRYKITEKSQAVAFWCDPISGHATLYWYRQILGQGPELLVQFQDESVVDDSQLPKDRFSAERLKGVDSTLKIQPAELGDSAMYLCASSFSSTDTQYFGPGTRLTVL.

The rearrangement links TRBV11-2 to TRBJ2-1; TRBD1 aligns across 8 bases. The CDR3 is 16 residues long. The germline V gene encodes CDR1 SGHAT and CDR2 FQNNGV. J was trimmed by 4 bases and V by 3 bases; bases with no gene match: 8. CDR3 sequence (DNA): TGTGCCAGCAGCTTTAGAGGGGACAGGTCTTACAATGAGCAGTTCTTC. Translated: CASSFRGDRSYNEQFF.